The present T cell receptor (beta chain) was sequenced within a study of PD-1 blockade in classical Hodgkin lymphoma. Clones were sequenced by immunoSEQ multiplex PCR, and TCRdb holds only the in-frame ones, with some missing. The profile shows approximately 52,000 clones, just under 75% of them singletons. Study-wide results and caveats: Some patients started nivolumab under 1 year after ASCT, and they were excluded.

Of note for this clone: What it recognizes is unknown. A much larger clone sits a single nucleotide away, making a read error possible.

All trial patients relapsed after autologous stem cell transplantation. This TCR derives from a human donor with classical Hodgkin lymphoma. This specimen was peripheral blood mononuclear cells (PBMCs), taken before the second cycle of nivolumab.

CDR3 sequence: CASSLGGNEQIF. The CDR3 nucleotides are TGTGCCAGCAGCTTGGGGGGAAATGAGCAGATCTTC. The rearrangement uses TRBV7-3 and TRBJ2-1; D possibly corresponds to TRBD2 (6 bases). The CDR3 loop spans 12 amino acids. Germline V gene sequence: CDR1 SGHTA, CDR2 FQGTGA.